This T cell receptor (beta chain) was identified during a study of CD8+ T cells in alopecia areata. The CDR3 length is 19 residues. Germline trimming cut 5 bases from V and 0 bases from J; bases unmatched to any gene: 16. In germline, CDR1 is LGHNT, CDR2 FRNRAP. RNA was extracted and reverse transcribed into cDNA as the sequencing template. Clones were read by immunoSEQ multiplex PCR, and TCRdb kept only the in-frame ones, dropping some. The sample contains just over 150,000 clones, around 50% of which appear only once. The sequence derives from a human donor with alopecia areata. V is TRBV12-5 and J is TRBJ1-5; 7 bases match TRBD1. This specimen was CD8+ T cells sorted from blood, taken at week 0. This CDR3 is CASGGPDRDLRYSNQPQHF. In nucleotides, the CDR3 is TGTGCTAGTGGTGGCCCCGACAGGGACCTACGATATAGCAATCAGCCCCAGCATTTT.